The next 8 T cell receptor beta chains were all read from a single sample in a study of neurological immune-mediated disorders. TCRdb reprocessed the 5' RACE reads via MiXCR and lists one record per CDR3 protein. The data contain 35,000 to 45,000 distinct CDR3 sequences, under 14% of them singletons. Sequencing was carried out using CD4+ T cells from blood. These TCRs come from a woman between 25 and 40 years old with HTLV-1-associated myelopathy (HAM/TSP).

This rearrangement joins TRBV18 to TRBJ2-7; 12 nucleotides match TRBD1. Germline V CDR1 and CDR2: KGHSH, LQKENI. This CDR3 comprises 15 residues. V lost 3 bases, J lost 3 bases, and 3 bases stayed unmatched. The CDR3 sequence is CASSPGTGGFYEQYF. For the CDR3, the DNA is TGTGCCAGCTCACCCGGGACAGGGGGCTTCTACGAGCAGTACTTC.

This clonotype occurred many times. The V gene is TRBV5-5, the J gene TRBJ2-1; 8 bases map to TRBD2. Germline trimming cut 4 bases from V and 5 bases from J; bases unmatched to any gene: 8. The CDR3 is made up of 15 amino acids. The germline V gene encodes CDR1 SGHKS and CDR2 YYEKEE (reference sequence). This chain's CDR3 is CASSPTGTSDNEQFF. The CDR3, as DNA: TGTGCCAGCAGCCCGACCGGGACTAGTGACAATGAGCAGTTCTTC.

Of note for this clonotype: The CDR3 does not end in the conserved phenylalanine or tryptophan, so this is likely a read error. The V call is TRBV18, the J call TRBJ2-7; TRBD2 matches 11 bases. CDR3 length equals 14 residues. Unmatched junction bases numbered 2, after V lost 2 bases and J lost 5 bases. Germline CDR1 and CDR2: KGHSH and LQKENI. The CDR3 DNA follows: TGTGCCAGCTCACCAACGACTAGCGGGGACGAGCAGTACCTC. Protein sequence: CASSPTTSGDEQYL.

This clonotype was found a few times. V is TRBV4-1 and J is TRBJ2-1; weak D call: TRBD1 (5 bases). In germline, CDR1 is MGHRA, CDR2 YSYEKL. Between the trimmed V and J ends, which lost 4 bases and 0 bases, there was a span of 16 bases. The CDR3 spans 17 residues. For the CDR3, the DNA is TGCGCCAGCAGCCCCTCCGGCACAGGTAGCTCCTACAATGAGCAGTTCTTC. Translated, it gives CASSPSGTGSSYNEQFF.

This clonotype was detected ten times or more. The rearrangement links TRBV5-5 to TRBJ1-5, with D tentatively TRBD1 (5 bases). CDR3 size: 15 residues. Per germline, CDR1 SGHKS and CDR2 YYEKEE (reference sequence). V was trimmed by 1 base and J by 1 base, leaving 9 bases between them. Here the CDR3 DNA reads TGTGCCAGCAGCTTGTCCGGGACCAGCAATCAGCCCCAGCATTTT. Its protein product is CASSLSGTSNQPQHF.

This clonotype was recorded at least ten times. The chain is built from TRBV3-1 and TRBJ2-7, with 7 bases matching TRBD2. Germline-derived CDR1 and CDR2 are LGHDT and YNNKEL (reference sequence). This CDR3 is 14 amino acids long. V trimming: 1 base; J trimming: 0 bases; junction bases outside the gene matches: 0. The CDR3 region has the DNA TGTGCCAGCAGCCAAGGGACTAGCTCCTACGAGCAGTACTTC. Its translation is CASSQGTSSYEQYF.

This clonotype has a count of ten or more. The J gene is TRBJ1-6, the V gene TRBV18; the match to TRBD1 covers 7 bases. Germline loops: CDR1 KGHSH, CDR2 LQKENI. V lost 5 bases to trimming and J lost 6 bases; unmatched junction nucleotides: 1. This CDR3 comprises 13 residues. The CDR3 sequence: CASSRDSNSPLHF. For the CDR3, the DNA is TGTGCCAGCTCAAGGGACAGTAATTCACCCCTCCACTTT.

In this sample, this clonotype turned up many times. This chain links TRBV20-1 with TRBJ1-2; D is ambiguous. The CDR3 sequence is 13 residues long. The germline gives CDR1 DFQATT, CDR2 SNEGSKA (reference sequence). Trimming took 0 bases from V and 7 from J, leaving 12 bases between them. The CDR3 protein is CSARDSWEGGYTF. The CDR3 DNA follows: TGCAGTGCTAGAGATTCCTGGGAGGGTGGCTACACCTTC.